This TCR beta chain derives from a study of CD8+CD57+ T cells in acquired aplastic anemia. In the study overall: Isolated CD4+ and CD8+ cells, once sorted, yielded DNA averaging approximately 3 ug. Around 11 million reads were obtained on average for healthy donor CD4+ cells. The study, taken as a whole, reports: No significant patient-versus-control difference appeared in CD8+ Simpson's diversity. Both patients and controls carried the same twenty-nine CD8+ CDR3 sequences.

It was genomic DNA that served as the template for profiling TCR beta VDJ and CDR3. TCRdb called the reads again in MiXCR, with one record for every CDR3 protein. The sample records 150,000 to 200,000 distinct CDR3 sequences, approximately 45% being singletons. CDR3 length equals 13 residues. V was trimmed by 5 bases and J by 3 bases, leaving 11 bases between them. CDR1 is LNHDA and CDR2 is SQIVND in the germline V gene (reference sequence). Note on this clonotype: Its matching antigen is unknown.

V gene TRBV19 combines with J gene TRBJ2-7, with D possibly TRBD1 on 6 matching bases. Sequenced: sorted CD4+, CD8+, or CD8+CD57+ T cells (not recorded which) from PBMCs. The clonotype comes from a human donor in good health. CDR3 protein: CASSPQGLYEQYF. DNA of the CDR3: TGTGCCAGTAGTCCGCAGGGGCTCTACGAGCAGTACTTC.